A selection of T cell receptor beta chains follows, all from one sample in a study of regulatory T cells in long-lasting Graves disease. TCRdb fed the multiplex PCR reads into MiXCR, producing one record per CDR3 protein. Here the sample spans 600,000 to 650,000 distinct CDR3 sequences, roughly 15% being singletons. These same records also appear under a second study, on T cells in Graves' hyperthyroidism and ophthalmopathy.

The material was peripheral blood mononuclear cells (PBMCs), obtained at new diagnosis, from a patient treated with antithyroid drugs. The receptors originated from a woman in her twenties or thirties with Graves disease. Each CDR3 is given with its conserved first and last residue. The D gene is left open where the match is weak. Some rows mark clone size as missing; the rest say once, few, many or name a class of expanded clone.

>TRBJ2-5|-|TRBD2|TRBV28
TGTGCCAGCAGTTTACAGCGGGGGGGCCAAGAGACCCAGTACTTC
CASSLQRGGQETQYF
>TRBJ2-1|many|TRBD1|TRBV7-3
TGTGCCAGCAGCGGGACAGCTCTGAATGAGCAGTTCTTC
CASSGTALNEQFF
>TRBJ2-7|-|-|TRBV10-3
TGTGCCATCTCAGGGGCCATTCACTACGAGCAGTACTTC
CAISGAIHYEQYF
>TRBJ2-5|-|-|TRBV5-1
TGCGCCAGCAACGTGATGGGACAAAAAGAGACCCAGTACTTC
CASNVMGQKETQYF
>TRBJ2-5|once|TRBD1|TRBV4-2
TGTGCCAGCAGCCAAGGAGACAGGGGCAGAAGTCAAGAGACCCAGTACTTC
CASSQGDRGRSQETQYF
>TRBJ2-5|many|-|TRBV10-3
TGTGCCCTCCGGGCCGGTGGTGAGGAGACCCAGTACTTC
CALRAGGEETQYF
>TRBJ2-3|few|TRBD2|TRBV6-1
TGTGCCAGCAGTCAAAGACTAGCGGGACACCCGCAGTATTTT
CASSQRLAGHPQYF
>TRBJ2-3|-|-|TRBV7-3
TGTGCCAGCAGCTTGACCGTGAGGGATACGCAGTATTTT
CASSLTVRDTQYF
>TRBJ2-2|many|TRBD2|TRBV11-2
TGTGCCAGCAGCTTAGATCACGCGGGGGGCGGGGAGCTGTTTTTT
CASSLDHAGGGELFF
>TRBJ1-5|many|TRBD1|TRBV28
TGTGCCAGCAGGATCCGGGACAGGGTAAATCAGCCCCAGCATTTT
CASRIRDRVNQPQHF
>TRBJ2-1|many|-|TRBV3-1
TGTGCCAGCAGCCCGCTTACTGTCGGCGAGCAGTTCTTC
CASSPLTVGEQFF
>TRBJ2-2|few|TRBD2|TRBV7-6
TGTGCCAGCAGCTTTAGCGGGAGGGTCACCGGGGAGCTGTTTTTT
CASSFSGRVTGELFF
>TRBJ2-5|-|TRBD2|TRBV3-1
TGTGCCAGCAGCGAAGCTCTCTGGCGGGAGTGGGGGTCCCAGTACTTC
CASSEALWREWGSQYF
>TRBJ2-7|many|TRBD2|TRBV29-1
TGCAGCGTCTCCCTAGCGGGAGGGCCCTACGAGCAGTACTTC
CSVSLAGGPYEQYF
>TRBJ1-5|-|TRBD1|TRBV7-9
TGTGCCAGCAGCAAGGGGACAGGTCAGCCCCAGCATTTT
CASSKGTGQPQHF
>TRBJ2-3|many|-|TRBV2
TGTGCCAGCAGTGTCCAGTCCCCAGATACGCAGTATTTT
CASSVQSPDTQYF
>TRBJ1-5|few|-|TRBV6-4
TGTGCCAGCAGTGAATCCGATAGCAATCAGCCCCAGCATTTT
CASSESDSNQPQHF
>TRBJ2-2|many|-|TRBV9
TGTGCCAGCAGTGTGGACACCGGGGAGCTGTTTTTT
CASSVDTGELFF
>TRBJ1-4|few|-|TRBV28
TGTGCCAGCAGGGAGGGGGGGCGGAAACTGTTTTTT
CASREGGRKLFF
>TRBJ2-3|many|-|TRBV27
TGTGCCAGCAGTCTGGTGGGACTCGCGGATACGCAGTATTTT
CASSLVGLADTQYF
>TRBJ2-7|few|-|TRBV6-2/TRBV6-3
TGTGCCAGCAGTTACTCGAGACAGAAACCCTACGAGCAGTACTTC
CASSYSRQKPYEQYF
>TRBJ1-5|once|-|TRBV7-2
TGTGCCAGCAGCTTTTCCGGACCTGTTGAACCCCAGCATTTT
CASSFSGPVEPQHF
>TRBJ1-1|many|-|TRBV20-1
TGCAGTGCTACGGGACAACTGAACACTGAAGCTTTCTTT
CSATGQLNTEAFF
>TRBJ1-5|many|-|TRBV7-9
TGTGCCAGCAGCTTGGACCTTAGGGCTCAGCCCCAGCATTTT
CASSLDLRAQPQHF
>TRBJ2-5|-|TRBD1|TRBV5-1
TGCGCCAGCAGCTACCCCGGGACAGGGCAAGAGACCCAGTACTTC
CASSYPGTGQETQYF
>TRBJ2-6|few|-|TRBV7-9
TGTGCCAGCAGCTCGAGGAACAGGGATACGTATGGGTCTGGGGCCAACGTCCTGACTTTC
CASSSRNRDTYGSGANVLTF
>TRBJ2-1|-|TRBD2|TRBV20-1
TGCAGTGCTAGAGATTTTGGGACTAGCGGGGCGTGGTGGTTCTTC
CSARDFGTSGAWWFF
>TRBJ1-3|few|-|TRBV2
TGTGCCAGCAGTGAATCCTGGGTCGGGGGATACCGAAACACCATATATTTT
CASSESWVGGYRNTIYF
>TRBJ2-1|few|-|TRBV19
TGTGCCAGTAGTCCGTTGTTACAGGGAATCATAACCCACAATGAGCAGTTCTTC
CASSPLLQGIITHNEQFF
>TRBJ1-3|many|-|TRBV27
TGTGCCAGCAGGAGGACCGCGGGCACCAGAGGGGGCTCTGGAAACACCATATATTTT
CASRRTAGTRGGSGNTIYF
>TRBJ2-1|many|TRBD2|TRBV12-3/TRBV12-4
TGTGCCAGCAGTTTAAGGCTAGCGGAAAATGAGCAGTTCTTC
CASSLRLAENEQFF
>TRBJ2-7|-|TRBD2|TRBV29-1
TGCAGCGTTGAGACTAGCGGGAGCTACGAGCAGTACTTC
CSVETSGSYEQYF
>TRBJ2-5|many|-|TRBV20-1
TGCAGTGCTCGACAGTTAGGGGAGACCCAGTACTTC
CSARQLGETQYF
>TRBJ1-3|-|-|TRBV20-1
TGCAGTGCAACCGACGGGGCTGGAAACACCATATATTTT
CSATDGAGNTIYF
>TRBJ1-4|many|-|TRBV12-3/TRBV12-4
TGTGCCAGCAGTTTCGGAGAAAAACTGTTTTTT
CASSFGEKLFF
>TRBJ1-2|few|-|TRBV29-1
TGCAGCGTTGACGGGGACATATCAGTAAATGGCTACACCTTC
CSVDGDISVNGYTF
>TRBJ1-2|few|-|TRBV7-2
TGTGCCAGCAGAGATGGGGGGCTTTATGGCTACACCTTC
CASRDGGLYGYTF
>TRBJ1-5|few|-|TRBV6-1
TGTGCCAGCCAGGGGAGTAGCAATCAGCCCCAGCATTTT
CASQGSSNQPQHF
>TRBJ1-6|many|-|TRBV7-9
TGTGCCAGCAAACGAGGGGCGTTTAATTCACCCCTCCACTTT
CASKRGAFNSPLHF
>TRBJ1-1|many|-|TRBV12-3/TRBV12-4
TGTGCCAGCAGTTTAGCGCAGGGAGCAAGAGCTTTCTTT
CASSLAQGARAFF
>TRBJ1-2|many|TRBD1|TRBV28
TGTGCCAGCAGACAACAGGGGGCTAACTATGGCTACACCTTC
CASRQQGANYGYTF
>TRBJ2-7|-|-|TRBV7-6
TGTGCCAGCAGCTTAGTGGGTCAGCTAACCTACGAGCAGTACTTC
CASSLVGQLTYEQYF
>TRBJ2-1|many|-|TRBV2
TGTGCCAGCAACAACGAGGGAAGTGAGCAGTTCTTC
CASNNEGSEQFF
>TRBJ1-5|many|-|TRBV11-2
TGTGCCAGCAGCTCGATGGGGGGGCCCCAGCATTTT
CASSSMGGPQHF
>TRBJ2-7|-|TRBD2|TRBV9
TGTGCCAGCAGCGCGAGCCTGGGAGGGGAATACGAGCAGTACTTC
CASSASLGGEYEQYF
>TRBJ1-3|many|-|TRBV12-3/TRBV12-4
TGTGCCAGCAGTTTAGCGATGAGCTCTGGAAACACCATATATTTT
CASSLAMSSGNTIYF